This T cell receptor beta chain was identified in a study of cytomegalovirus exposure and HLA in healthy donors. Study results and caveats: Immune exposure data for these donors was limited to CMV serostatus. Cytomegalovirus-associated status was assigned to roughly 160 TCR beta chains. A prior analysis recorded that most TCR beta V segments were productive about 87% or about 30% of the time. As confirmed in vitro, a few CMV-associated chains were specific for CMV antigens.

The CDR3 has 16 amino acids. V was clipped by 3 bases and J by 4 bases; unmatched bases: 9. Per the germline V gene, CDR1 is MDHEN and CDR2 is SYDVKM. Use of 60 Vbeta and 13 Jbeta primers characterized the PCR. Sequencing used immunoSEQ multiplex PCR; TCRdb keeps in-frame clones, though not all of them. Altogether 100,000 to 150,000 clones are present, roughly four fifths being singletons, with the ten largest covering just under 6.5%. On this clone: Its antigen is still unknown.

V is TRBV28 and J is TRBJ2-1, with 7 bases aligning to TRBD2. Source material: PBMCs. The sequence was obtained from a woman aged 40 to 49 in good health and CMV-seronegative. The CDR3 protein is CASSFYETAGYNEQFF. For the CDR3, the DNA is TGTGCCAGCAGTTTTTACGAAACAGCGGGATACAATGAGCAGTTCTTC. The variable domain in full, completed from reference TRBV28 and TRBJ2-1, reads DVKVTQSSRYLVKRTGEKVFLECVQDMDHENMFWYRQDPGLGLRLIYFSYDVKMKEKGDIPEGYSVSREKKERFSLILESASTNQTSMYLCASSFYETAGYNEQFFGPGTRLTVL.